These T cell receptor beta chains were read from a single sample in a study of T cells in Graves' hyperthyroidism and ophthalmopathy. TCRdb re-derived calls from the multiplex PCR reads in MiXCR, one entry per CDR3 protein. Of under 300,000 distinct CDR3 sequences listed, about 20% are singletons. Sequenced input: blood. Receptors were obtained from a man in his thirties or forties with Graves' ophthalmopathy. Each CDR3 is given with its conserved first and last residue. D genes are given only for firm matches. Some rows mark clone size as missing; the rest say once, few, many or name a class of expanded clone.

-,TRBV12-3/TRBV12-4,-,TRBJ1-6,CASREGSSPLHF,TGTGCCAGCAGGGAGGGTAGTTCACCCCTCCACTTT
many,TRBV7-8,TRBD1,TRBJ1-2,CASSLDQDRVGYGYTF,TGTGCCAGCAGCCTAGATCAGGACAGGGTGGGCTATGGCTACACCTTC
few,TRBV20-1,-,TRBJ2-7,CSARDLRLLGEQYF,TGCAGTGCTAGAGATCTACGACTACTGGGCGAGCAGTACTTC
many,TRBV7-8,-,TRBJ2-1,CASSFLEGYSEQFF,TGTGCCAGCAGCTTTCTCGAGGGGTATTCTGAGCAGTTCTTC
-,TRBV6-2/TRBV6-3,-,TRBJ1-3,CASSYSVSYSGNTIYF,TGTGCCAGCAGTTACTCGGTCTCTTACTCTGGAAACACCATATATTTT
-,TRBV7-8,TRBD2,TRBJ2-2,CASSLRRQVREGGELFF,TGTGCCAGCAGCCTCAGACGGCAGGTCAGGGAGGGAGGGGAGCTGTTTTTT
many,TRBV20-1,-,TRBJ2-3,CSAYRGGAGTSTDTQYF,TGCAGTGCTTATCGGGGCGGGGCGGGCACGTCCACAGATACGCAGTATTTT
many,TRBV30,-,TRBJ1-5,CAWSVRTVYSNQPQHF,TGTGCCTGGAGTGTCAGGACCGTTTATAGCAATCAGCCCCAGCATTTT
-,TRBV4-1,-,TRBJ2-7,CASSPLNRVEYEQYF,TGCGCCAGCAGCCCCCTAAACAGGGTTGAATACGAGCAGTACTTC
many,TRBV5-1,-,TRBJ2-1,CASSLGLAVNEQFF,TGCGCCAGCAGCTTGGGGCTAGCCGTCAATGAGCAGTTCTTC
-,TRBV12-5,-,TRBJ1-1,CASGRDRDRLEPEAFF,TGTGCTAGTGGTAGAGACCGCGACAGACTTGAACCTGAAGCTTTCTTT
few,TRBV18,-,TRBJ1-5,CASSPGGTQPQHF,TGTGCCAGCTCACCCGGGGGGACTCAGCCCCAGCATTTT
-,TRBV27,-,TRBJ2-1,CASSFRGRHYYNEQFF,TGTGCCAGCAGTTTTAGGGGAAGACACTACTACAATGAGCAGTTCTTC
few,TRBV30,-,TRBJ2-7,CAWDPGYEQYF,TGTGCCTGGGACCCGGGGTACGAGCAGTACTTC
many,TRBV18,-,TRBJ2-1,CASSPTDYNEQFF,TGTGCCAGCTCACCAACGGATTACAATGAGCAGTTCTTC
many,TRBV5-1,-,TRBJ2-1,CASSLSLAVNEQFF,TGCGCCAGCAGCTTGTCCCTAGCAGTAAATGAGCAGTTCTTC
-,TRBV6-1,TRBD2,TRBJ2-1,CASSTTERGSRDEQFF,TGTGCCAGCAGTACCACGGAGCGGGGGAGTAGGGATGAGCAGTTCTTC
-,TRBV29-1,-,TRBJ1-1,CSVGDRPLNTEAFF,TGCAGCGTGGGAGACAGGCCTTTGAACACTGAAGCTTTCTTT
many,TRBV9,-,TRBJ1-1,CASSVVGGGGNTEAFF,TGTGCCAGCAGCGTAGTAGGGGGAGGCGGAAACACTGAAGCTTTCTTT
many,TRBV7-2,-,TRBJ2-1,CASSFNNEQFF,TGTGCCAGCAGCTTTAACAATGAGCAGTTCTTC
-,TRBV6-1,TRBD2,TRBJ2-1,CASSERERLAGGDEQFF,TGTGCCAGCAGTGAAAGGGAGCGACTAGCGGGGGGGGATGAGCAGTTCTTC
many,TRBV28,TRBD2,TRBJ2-7,CASREREVFHEQYF,TGTGCCAGCAGAGAGCGGGAGGTTTTCCACGAGCAGTACTTC
many,TRBV7-2,-,TRBJ2-3,CASSLEVADTDTQYF,TGTGCCAGCAGCTTAGAGGTAGCAGACACAGATACGCAGTATTTT
many,TRBV29-1,-,TRBJ1-1,CSVAIGGFGKAFF,TGCAGCGTTGCTATAGGAGGGTTCGGGAAAGCTTTCTTT
few,TRBV7-6,TRBD1,TRBJ2-5,CASSWGQGGETQYF,TGTGCCAGCAGCTGGGGACAGGGAGGAGAGACCCAGTACTTC
many,TRBV3-1,-,TRBJ1-1,CASSQSDFGMNTEAFF,TGTGCCAGCAGCCAGTCGGACTTTGGAATGAACACTGAAGCTTTCTTT
few,TRBV19,-,TRBJ1-5,CASSKPHSNQPQHF,TGTGCCAGTAGCAAGCCCCATAGCAATCAGCCCCAGCATTTT
many,TRBV19,-,TRBJ2-6,CASKPGPSSGANVLTF,TGTGCCAGTAAACCGGGACCGAGCTCTGGGGCCAACGTCCTGACTTTC
-,TRBV7-9,TRBD2,TRBJ2-1,CASSTSGLSSYNEQFF,TGTGCCAGCAGCACTAGCGGGCTGAGCTCCTACAATGAGCAGTTCTTC
many,TRBV5-1,-,TRBJ1-1,CASSLRGTNTEAFF,TGCGCCAGCAGCTTGCGGGGGACAAACACTGAAGCTTTCTTT
few,TRBV6-2/TRBV6-3,-,TRBJ2-3,CASKNRADTQYF,TGTGCCAGCAAGAACAGGGCAGATACGCAGTATTTT
-,TRBV7-9,-,TRBJ1-1,CASSSTGPTEAFF,TGTGCCAGCAGCTCAACAGGACCCACTGAAGCTTTCTTT
many,TRBV12-3/TRBV12-4,-,TRBJ2-5,CASRPRDIETQYF,TGTGCCAGCAGACCACGGGACATCGAGACCCAGTACTTC
-,TRBV6-2/TRBV6-3,-,TRBJ1-1,CASSYAENTEAFF,TGTGCCAGCAGTTACGCAGAGAACACTGAAGCTTTCTTT
-,TRBV27,TRBD2,TRBJ2-2,CASSLSSGRLTGELFF,TGTGCCAGCAGTTTATCTAGCGGGAGACTAACCGGGGAGCTGTTTTTT
many,TRBV30,-,TRBJ2-3,CAWSEVTQYF,TGTGCCTGGAGTGAGGTTACGCAGTATTTT
-,TRBV10-2,TRBD2,TRBJ2-5,CASSESHRVAGALKTQYF,TGCGCCAGCAGTGAATCCCACCGGGTAGCGGGAGCGTTAAAGACCCAGTACTTC
-,TRBV7-9,TRBD1,TRBJ2-7,CASSFDREHYEQYF,TGTGCCAGCAGCTTCGACAGGGAGCACTACGAGCAGTACTTC
many,TRBV11-2,TRBD1,TRBJ2-7,CASSLGGQGIGYEQYF,TGTGCCAGCAGCTTAGGGGGACAGGGGATAGGCTACGAGCAGTACTTC
few,TRBV20-1,-,TRBJ1-5,CSASRDPFGAQPQHF,TGCAGTGCTAGCCGGGACCCTTTTGGGGCTCAGCCCCAGCATTTT
few,TRBV20-1,-,TRBJ2-3,CSATGGGQDTQYF,TGCAGTGCCACGGGTGGGGGCCAGGATACGCAGTATTTT
many,TRBV12-3/TRBV12-4,TRBD2,TRBJ2-5,CASCRTSGKGTQYF,TGTGCCAGCTGCAGGACTAGCGGGAAGGGGACCCAGTACTTC
many,TRBV28,TRBD2,TRBJ2-1,CASTLNPGLAGELTYNEQFF,TGTGCCAGCACCCTCAATCCGGGACTAGCGGGAGAACTCACCTACAATGAGCAGTTCTTC
-,TRBV7-3,TRBD1,TRBJ2-7,CASSSDQDRAPYEQYF,TGTGCCAGCAGCTCGGACCAGGACAGGGCTCCCTACGAGCAGTACTTC
-,TRBV6-4,-,TRBJ2-2,CASSEGVDTGELFF,TGTGCCAGCAGTGAAGGGGTGGACACCGGGGAGCTGTTTTTT
-,TRBV7-3,-,TRBJ2-6,CASSTRPGSGANVLTF,TGTGCCAGCAGCACCCGACCGGGTTCTGGGGCCAACGTCCTGACTTTC
-,TRBV2,-,TRBJ2-4,CASTGGDIQYF,TGTGCCAGCACAGGTGGGGACATTCAGTACTTC
many,TRBV20-1,TRBD2,TRBJ2-7,CSARDPAGGSSYEQYF,TGCAGTGCTAGAGATCCGGCGGGAGGGTCCTCCTACGAGCAGTACTTC
many,TRBV5-1,-,TRBJ2-7,CASSSGQFYEQYF,TGCGCCAGCAGCTCAGGACAGTTTTACGAGCAGTACTTC
few,TRBV6-1,-,TRBJ2-2,CASSGIGELFF,TGTGCCAGCAGCGGGATCGGGGAGCTGTTTTTT
few,TRBV28,-,TRBJ1-3,CASSLRGNTIYF,TGTGCCAGCAGTTTGAGGGGAAACACCATATATTTT
many,TRBV5-1,TRBD1,TRBJ2-7,CASSGGTGDLYEQYF,TGCGCCAGCAGCGGGGGGACAGGGGATCTTTATGAGCAGTACTTC
few,TRBV28,-,TRBJ2-1,CATYTGEQFF,TGTGCCACGTACACTGGCGAGCAGTTCTTC
few,TRBV2,TRBD2,TRBJ2-1,CASTLGGSHNEQFF,TGTGCCAGCACCCTTGGCGGGAGCCACAATGAGCAGTTCTTC
-,TRBV6-5,TRBD2,TRBJ2-1,CASSFTSGRAGTNEQFF,TGTGCCAGCAGCTTTACTAGCGGGAGAGCAGGGACCAATGAGCAGTTCTTC
few,TRBV20-1,TRBD2,TRBJ2-4,CSGGGSSNIQYF,TGCAGTGGAGGCGGGAGTTCCAACATTCAGTACTTC
few,TRBV28,TRBD1,TRBJ1-4,CASSSRTGSYEKLFF,TGTGCCAGCAGTTCTCGGACAGGGTCCTATGAAAAACTGTTTTTT
few,TRBV20-1,-,TRBJ2-2,CSARTIANTGELFF,TGCAGTGCCAGGACTATCGCGAACACCGGGGAGCTGTTTTTT
-,TRBV6-1,-,TRBJ2-1,CASNDRRNEQFF,TGTGCCAGCAACGACAGACGCAATGAGCAGTTCTTC